This T cell receptor beta chain was found in a study of response to subunit inactivated influenza vaccine. This clonotype was observed many times. What it recognizes is unknown. TCRdb used MiXCR to reprocess the RT-PCR reads, holding one entry per CDR3 protein. This table holds 550,000 to 800,000 distinct CDR3 sequences, around 16% found once. Overall study results and limits: Few additional T cells are recruited per seasonal influenza vaccination, authors suggested.

CDR1 and CDR2 from the germline V gene are SGHAT and FQDESV (reference sequence). Trimming shortened V by 3 bases and J by 0 bases, and 12 bases separated the two germline ends. There are 16 residues in the CDR3. The chain carries TRBV11-1 and TRBJ2-1; D gene unclear. The receptor's source is a man aged 50-60 years who received an inactivated influenza vaccine. Sample: PBMCs from blood, taken approximately 13 days after vaccination. The CDR3 region has the DNA TGTGCCAGCAGCTTGTCTAGACTGAGCTCCTACAATGAGCAGTTCTTC. It encodes CASSLSRLSSYNEQFF.